This TCR beta chain was profiled in a study of monozygotic twins with inflammatory bowel disease. The UMIs carried a 6-nucleotide sample barcode, and they were added by template switching. TCRdb re-called the 5' RACE reads, yielding one record per CDR3 amino acid sequence without DNA. The sample's table shows approximately 400,000 distinct CDR3 sequences. Points from the study as a whole: Support for a single strong signal or clonotype associated with IBD was absent.

With regard to this clonotype: Its antigen is as yet unknown.

The CDR3 loop spans 13 amino acids. Germline loops: CDR1 SQVTM, CDR2 ANQGSEA. Staff drew a roughly 2.5 ml blood sample from each donor. The TCR comes from a human donor with ulcerative colitis or Crohn's disease, or a healthy co-twin of an affected twin (not recorded which). The gene calls are TRBV29-1 and TRBJ1-4. The material sequenced was blood. CDR3 region: CSVDLGGREKLFF.